This is a list of T cell receptor beta chains from one sample in a study of vaccination effects on CD4 cells after COVID-19. Sequencing was performed with immunoSEQ multiplex PCR; in TCRdb, only in-frame clones are kept and a portion is missing. The sample carries around 35,000 clones, 65% to 70% recorded once. No antigens are known for them. The source material was CD4+ T cells from PBMCs cultured without peptide, sampled before COVID-19 vaccination. Every receptor here comes from a human donor who received a COVID-19 vaccine. Both conserved end residues are part of each CDR3. Fields, in order: J gene, V gene, clone size, CDR3 protein. Size is stated for part of the rows, as once, few or many counts, or as a class when the clone is expanded.

>TRBJ1-3|TRBV6-2/TRBV6-3|.
CASSSQRARDSGNTIYF
>TRBJ2-7|TRBV28|.
CASSWNRGSYEQYF
>TRBJ2-7|TRBV10-3|.
CAIWDTYEQYF
>TRBJ2-2|TRBV29-1|.
CSVSPDRNTGELFF
>TRBJ2-5|TRBV6-2/TRBV6-3|.
CASSYSGGQETQYF
>TRBJ2-2|TRBV6-1|.
CAASRREAGELFF
>TRBJ1-5|TRBV29-1|.
CSVGTGTGNQPQHF
>TRBJ2-3|TRBV18|.
CASTASAVGTSTDTQYF
>TRBJ2-7|TRBV5-4|.
CASGRQGADEQYF
>TRBJ2-1|TRBV24-1|.
CATSDGPAEQFF
>TRBJ2-3|TRBV6-5|.
CATRGGASTDTQYF
>TRBJ1-1|TRBV5-4|.
CASSPLPGQTNTEAFF
>TRBJ2-7|TRBV5-1|few
CARDGQVSYEQYF
>TRBJ1-2|TRBV30|few
CAWKLQGGVYGYTF
>TRBJ2-7|TRBV5-8|.
CASSLYRHYEQYF
>TRBJ2-7|TRBV12-3/TRBV12-4|few
CASSLQGYEQYF
>TRBJ1-4|TRBV5-1|.
CASSLESGAKLFF
>TRBJ2-1|TRBV9|.
CASSVAENNEQFF
>TRBJ2-7|TRBV21-1|.
CASSNDRGPWYF
>TRBJ2-2|TRBV9|.
CASSVDLGYGELFF
>TRBJ1-1|TRBV10-1|.
CASRGQFGTEAFF
>TRBJ1-5|TRBV2|.
CASSVYRRGSEPQHF
>TRBJ1-1|TRBV6-4|.
CASSDSSRGSEAFF
>TRBJ2-3|TRBV5-1|.
CASSFPRRGGPSTDTQYF
>TRBJ2-7|TRBV5-5|few
CASAIGGLASYEQYF
>TRBJ2-7|TRBV3-1/TRBV3-2|.
CASSQDVSGRGEQYF
>TRBJ1-3|TRBV6-5|.
CASSSDMRGNTIYF
>TRBJ1-6|TRBV21-1|few
CASSSGGDRVNSPLHF
>TRBJ1-1|TRBV5-4|.
CASSFGQGAEAFF
>TRBJ1-1|TRBV30|few
CAWKIRGTEAFF
>TRBJ1-2|TRBV7-9|.
CASSLIGGGYTF
>TRBJ2-1|TRBV7-2|once
CASSHFFLIHNEQFF
>TRBJ2-7|TRBV28|once
CASSSLSGRREQYF
>TRBJ2-3|TRBV9|.
CASSVAWGLAPSTDTQYF
>TRBJ1-2|TRBV7-2|few
CASSLGPRDRTNYGYTF
>TRBJ1-1|TRBV5-1|.
CASRQGEVGTEAFF